Listed below are T cell receptor beta chains from one sample, sequenced in a study of type 1 regulatory T cells. What these receptors recognize is not known. TCRdb called the reads again in MiXCR, with one record for every CDR3 protein. Of about 42,000 distinct CDR3 sequences in the sample, 10% to 15% were seen once. Sequenced input: cultured non-Tr1 T cells, either the whole culture or a sorted T cell fraction (not recorded which). All receptors come from a human donor in good health. Both conserved end residues are part of each CDR3. Each record gives: clone size, V gene, J gene, D gene, CDR3 protein, CDR3 DNA. The D gene is left open where the match is weak. Size is omitted from some rows. Given values are once, few, many or a class for expanded clones.

abundance: many
v_gene: TRBV30
j_gene: TRBJ2-7
d_gene: TRBD1
CDR3aa: CAWSRQGDEQYF
CDR3nt: TGTGCCTGGAGTAGACAGGGGGACGAGCAGTACTTC

abundance: many
v_gene: TRBV15
j_gene: TRBJ2-3
d_gene: .
CDR3aa: CATSSPPRRDTQYF
CDR3nt: TGTGCCACCAGCAGCCCCCCGCGGAGAGATACGCAGTATTTT

abundance: .
v_gene: TRBV5-1
j_gene: TRBJ1-2
d_gene: .
CDR3aa: CASSLGTGTHGYTF
CDR3nt: TGCGCCAGCAGCTTGGGAACAGGGACCCATGGCTACACCTTC

abundance: many
v_gene: TRBV28
j_gene: TRBJ2-3
d_gene: TRBD1
CDR3aa: CASSLLRTGGTDTQYF
CDR3nt: TGTGCCAGCAGTTTATTAAGGACAGGGGGCACAGATACGCAGTATTTT

abundance: many
v_gene: TRBV29-1
j_gene: TRBJ1-5
d_gene: .
CDR3aa: CSAGGSNQPQHF
CDR3nt: TGCAGTGCGGGGGGCAGCAATCAGCCCCAGCATTTT

abundance: few
v_gene: TRBV20-1
j_gene: TRBJ2-1
d_gene: TRBD2
CDR3aa: CSASLAGVLHEQFF
CDR3nt: TGCAGTGCTAGCCTAGCGGGAGTTCTACATGAGCAGTTCTTC

abundance: .
v_gene: TRBV9
j_gene: TRBJ1-1
d_gene: .
CDR3aa: CASPGRLRPEAFF
CDR3nt: TGTGCCAGCCCCGGTAGGTTGCGGCCCGAAGCTTTCTTT

abundance: few
v_gene: TRBV7-9
j_gene: TRBJ2-6
d_gene: .
CDR3aa: CASSLALPSGANVLTF
CDR3nt: TGTGCCAGCAGCTTAGCTTTGCCCTCTGGGGCCAACGTCCTGACTTTC

abundance: .
v_gene: TRBV11-3
j_gene: TRBJ2-1
d_gene: TRBD2
CDR3aa: CASSLGGRGAHNEQFF
CDR3nt: TGTGCCAGCAGCTTGGGCGGGAGAGGGGCCCACAATGAGCAGTTCTTC

abundance: many
v_gene: TRBV20-1
j_gene: TRBJ1-6
d_gene: .
CDR3aa: CSARGDGSLHF
CDR3nt: TGCAGTGCTAGAGGGGACGGCTCCCTCCACTTT

abundance: few
v_gene: TRBV20-1
j_gene: TRBJ2-5
d_gene: .
CDR3aa: CSAASREETQYF
CDR3nt: TGCAGTGCTGCCTCCAGGGAAGAGACCCAGTACTTC

abundance: few
v_gene: TRBV20-1
j_gene: TRBJ2-1
d_gene: .
CDR3aa: CSARKAGSYNEQFF
CDR3nt: TGCAGTGCTCGTAAGGCGGGCTCCTACAATGAGCAGTTCTTC

abundance: many
v_gene: TRBV14
j_gene: TRBJ2-3
d_gene: .
CDR3aa: CASSQRATDTQYF
CDR3nt: TGTGCCAGCAGCCAGCGGGCCACAGATACGCAGTATTTT

abundance: many
v_gene: TRBV19
j_gene: TRBJ2-7
d_gene: .
CDR3aa: CASSSRREREQYF
CDR3nt: TGTGCCAGTAGTAGTCGGAGGGAGCGCGAGCAGTACTTC

abundance: few
v_gene: TRBV3-1
j_gene: TRBJ1-4
d_gene: .
CDR3aa: CASSQDLGVEKLFF
CDR3nt: TGTGCCAGCAGCCAAGATCTTGGGGTTGAAAAACTGTTTTTT

abundance: many
v_gene: TRBV3-1
j_gene: TRBJ2-2
d_gene: .
CDR3aa: CASSPRGGRNTGELFF
CDR3nt: TGTGCCAGCAGCCCAAGGGGCGGAAGGAACACCGGGGAGCTGTTTTTT

abundance: many
v_gene: TRBV3-1
j_gene: TRBJ2-7
d_gene: .
CDR3aa: CASSQVAGSSEQYF
CDR3nt: TGTGCCAGCAGCCAAGTGGCAGGGAGTTCCGAGCAGTACTTC

abundance: many
v_gene: TRBV6-1
j_gene: TRBJ2-4
d_gene: .
CDR3aa: CASSESVNIQYF
CDR3nt: TGTGCCAGCAGTGAATCCGTAAACATTCAGTACTTC

abundance: few
v_gene: TRBV20-1
j_gene: TRBJ2-1
d_gene: TRBD1
CDR3aa: CSAQGDRGFNEQFF
CDR3nt: TGCAGTGCGCAGGGGGACAGGGGATTCAATGAGCAGTTCTTC

abundance: few
v_gene: TRBV7-2
j_gene: TRBJ2-3
d_gene: TRBD2
CDR3aa: CASSLGAGGPDTQYF
CDR3nt: TGTGCCAGCAGCTTAGGAGCGGGAGGCCCCGATACGCAGTATTTT

abundance: few
v_gene: TRBV19
j_gene: TRBJ1-5
d_gene: TRBD1
CDR3aa: CASSTTGGRNQPQHF
CDR3nt: TGTGCCAGTAGTACAACAGGGGGGAGGAATCAGCCCCAGCATTTT

abundance: .
v_gene: TRBV18
j_gene: TRBJ2-7
d_gene: .
CDR3aa: CASSPGSSSYGQYF
CDR3nt: TGTGCCAGCTCACCCGGGAGCAGCTCCTACGGGCAGTACTTC

abundance: many
v_gene: TRBV28
j_gene: TRBJ1-2
d_gene: .
CDR3aa: CASSPHQGNGYTF
CDR3nt: TGTGCCAGCAGTCCTCATCAGGGGAATGGCTACACCTTC

abundance: .
v_gene: TRBV7-9
j_gene: TRBJ2-3
d_gene: .
CDR3aa: CASGEGWGKGTDTQYF
CDR3nt: TGTGCCAGCGGTGAAGGTTGGGGGAAGGGCACAGATACGCAGTATTTT

abundance: many
v_gene: TRBV28
j_gene: TRBJ1-2
d_gene: .
CDR3aa: CASSAVTVHGYTF
CDR3nt: TGTGCCAGCAGCGCAGTGACAGTCCATGGCTACACCTTC

abundance: many
v_gene: TRBV5-1
j_gene: TRBJ1-1
d_gene: TRBD1
CDR3aa: CASSSSTGAMNTEAFF
CDR3nt: TGCGCCAGCAGCTCCTCTACAGGGGCCATGAACACTGAAGCTTTCTTT

abundance: many
v_gene: TRBV25-1
j_gene: TRBJ2-1
d_gene: .
CDR3aa: CASSASNLGNEQFF
CDR3nt: TGTGCCAGCAGTGCTAGTAACCTAGGTAATGAGCAGTTCTTC

abundance: .
v_gene: TRBV7-8
j_gene: TRBJ2-2
d_gene: .
CDR3aa: CASSERESGELFF
CDR3nt: TGTGCCAGCAGCGAACGGGAGTCCGGGGAGCTGTTTTTT

abundance: many
v_gene: TRBV6-6
j_gene: TRBJ2-5
d_gene: .
CDR3aa: CASSYKGRETQYF
CDR3nt: TGTGCCAGCAGTTACAAGGGGCGGGAGACCCAGTACTTC

abundance: .
v_gene: TRBV5-1
j_gene: TRBJ2-2
d_gene: .
CDR3aa: CASSLDRVTIGELFF
CDR3nt: TGCGCCAGCAGCTTGGACAGGGTTACAATCGGGGAGCTGTTTTTT

abundance: .
v_gene: TRBV7-2
j_gene: TRBJ1-2
d_gene: TRBD1
CDR3aa: CASSLGAGTGVGYTF
CDR3nt: TGTGCCAGCAGCTTAGGAGCCGGGACAGGGGTTGGCTACACCTTC

abundance: .
v_gene: TRBV7-2
j_gene: TRBJ2-5
d_gene: TRBD1
CDR3aa: CASSLRQGQETQYF
CDR3nt: TGTGCCAGCAGCCTCAGACAGGGCCAAGAGACCCAGTACTTC